This is a list of T cell receptor beta chains from one sample in a study of T cells in Graves' hyperthyroidism and ophthalmopathy. TCRdb ran MiXCR on the multiplex PCR reads and lists one entry per CDR3 protein. The table shows hundreds of thousands of distinct CDR3 sequences, with approximately 14% occurring only once. The sample comprised blood. Receptor source: a woman aged 18 to 35 with Graves' hyperthyroidism. CDR3s include the opening cysteine and the closing phenylalanine or tryptophan. A D gene is named only where the DNA matches it firmly. Clone size is shown for a subset of rows, as once, few, many or a class of expanded clone.

TRBJ1-2 | TRBV4-3 | few | TRBD1 | TGCGCCAGCAGCCGAGACACAGGGGGCTTTGGCTACACCTTC | CASSRDTGGFGYTF
TRBJ2-1 | TRBV7-9 | NA | TRBD2 | TGTGCCAGCAGCTTAGTCCCTAGCGGCTACAATGAGCAGTTCTTC | CASSLVPSGYNEQFF
TRBJ1-2 | TRBV12-5 | many | TRBD1 | TGTGCTAGTGGAAAACAGGGGGCCAAAGGCTACACCTTC | CASGKQGAKGYTF
TRBJ1-3 | TRBV13 | few | NA | TGTGCCAGCAAAGGAAACACCATATATTTT | CASKGNTIYF
TRBJ1-2 | TRBV28 | many | TRBD1 | TGTGCCAGCTTAGAGGACAGGGGGCATTATGGCTACACCTTC | CASLEDRGHYGYTF
TRBJ1-2 | TRBV3-1 | NA | NA | TGTGCCAGCAGCCAAGGGCAGGGGCTTAGCTACACCTTC | CASSQGQGLSYTF
TRBJ2-2 | TRBV20-1 | many | NA | TGCAGTGCTAGAGATCGGGTGGGGAGTTGGGACACCGGGGAGCTGTTTTTT | CSARDRVGSWDTGELFF
TRBJ1-6 | TRBV7-2 | many | NA | TGTGCCAGCAGCTTAGCGCCGGACGGTCTTTCACCCCTCCACTTT | CASSLAPDGLSPLHF
TRBJ2-1 | TRBV28 | many | TRBD2 | TGTGCCAGCAGTTTATGGAACCTAGCGGGAGGGCCTTGGGATGAGCAGTTCTTC | CASSLWNLAGGPWDEQFF
TRBJ2-7 | TRBV11-2 | many | TRBD1 | TGTGCCAGCAGCTTAGGGGACAGTTACGAGCAGTACTTC | CASSLGDSYEQYF
TRBJ2-3 | TRBV29-1 | NA | NA | TGCAGCGTTGATTGGGACATCCGCACAGATACGCAGTATTTT | CSVDWDIRTDTQYF
TRBJ2-3 | TRBV4-3 | NA | NA | TGCGCCAGCAGCCCGGGGCCTACTGCCTCAGATACGCAGTATTTT | CASSPGPTASDTQYF
TRBJ2-1 | TRBV12-3/TRBV12-4 | many | NA | TGTGCCAGCAGCCCAACAGGGATCGTCTACAATGAGCAGTTCTTC | CASSPTGIVYNEQFF
TRBJ2-5 | TRBV11-2 | few | NA | TGTGCCAGCGCGGGGATAGGGGAGACCCAGTACTTC | CASAGIGETQYF
TRBJ1-4 | TRBV5-4 | NA | NA | TGTGCCAGCAGCCCAGAGGGGGAAGCAACTAATGAAAAACTGTTTTTT | CASSPEGEATNEKLFF
TRBJ2-7 | TRBV20-1 | few | NA | TGCAGTGCTAGCAAAGGACAATATCCCTACGAGCAGTACTTC | CSASKGQYPYEQYF
TRBJ1-5 | TRBV30 | NA | NA | TGTGCCTGGAGTGCGGATAGCAATCAGCCCCAGCATTTT | CAWSADSNQPQHF
TRBJ2-7 | TRBV7-8 | few | NA | TGTGCCGGCAGCTTAGAGGTCCGAACCCCCAAAATGGCCGGGTACGAGCAGTACTTC | CAGSLEVRTPKMAGYEQYF
TRBJ2-7 | TRBV6-2/TRBV6-3 | many | NA | TGTGCCAGCACAAGGACAGCCTACGAGCAGTACTTC | CASTRTAYEQYF
TRBJ2-1 | TRBV9 | NA | NA | TGTGCCAGCAGCCCAGGACAGTCAATCAACAATGAGCAGTTCTTC | CASSPGQSINNEQFF
TRBJ2-5 | TRBV24-1 | NA | TRBD2 | TGTGCCACCAGTGAGCCCCGGGTAGCGGGAGACCAAGAGACCCAGTACTTC | CATSEPRVAGDQETQYF
TRBJ1-6 | TRBV18 | many | NA | TGTGCCAGCTCACCCTACGAAGGCAAGAATTCACCCCTCCACTTT | CASSPYEGKNSPLHF
TRBJ2-5 | TRBV5-1 | few | TRBD2 | TGCGCCAGCAGCTTGGCAAGCGGGGGCCTCCAAGAGACCCAGTACTTC | CASSLASGGLQETQYF
TRBJ2-2 | TRBV6-1 | NA | NA | TGTGCCAGTTTAGTACAGGTGACCACCGGGGAGCTGTTTTTT | CASLVQVTTGELFF
TRBJ2-3 | TRBV7-9 | NA | NA | TGTGCCAGCAGCGCCCTCTCGGCGCCCAGGGCCCCAGATACGCAGTATTTT | CASSALSAPRAPDTQYF
TRBJ2-7 | TRBV12-3/TRBV12-4 | many | NA | TGTGCCAGCAGTTCCGATGTCTCCTACGAGCAGTACTTC | CASSSDVSYEQYF
TRBJ1-6 | TRBV20-1 | many | NA | TGCAGTGCTAGCGTGGACAACGCAAATAATTCACCCCTCCACTTT | CSASVDNANNSPLHF
TRBJ2-5 | TRBV18 | many | NA | TGTGCCAGCTCACCACCGGTCGGGGGAGAGACCCAGTACTTC | CASSPPVGGETQYF
TRBJ1-5 | TRBV28 | many | NA | TGTGCCAGTATTTCCCAGCGGGGGCCGGTCAATCAGCCCCAGCATTTT | CASISQRGPVNQPQHF
TRBJ2-3 | TRBV6-1 | many | NA | TGTGCCAGCAGTGAATATTGGAGCAAATCTAACACAGATACGCAGTATTTT | CASSEYWSKSNTDTQYF
TRBJ2-1 | TRBV29-1 | NA | NA | TGCAGCGTTGAAGACCGGGAGAAGCAGTTCTTC | CSVEDREKQFF
TRBJ2-1 | TRBV24-1 | NA | NA | TGTGCCACCAGTGCTCAGGGTACGGGGACCTACAATGAGCAGTTCTTC | CATSAQGTGTYNEQFF
TRBJ2-3 | TRBV12-3/TRBV12-4 | many | NA | TGTGCCAGCAGTTCTATGGCGACTAGCACAGATACGCAGTATTTT | CASSSMATSTDTQYF
TRBJ2-7 | TRBV6-1 | few | NA | TGTGCCAGCAGGATGACGGATTACTCCTACGAGCAGTACTTC | CASRMTDYSYEQYF
TRBJ2-7 | TRBV20-1 | many | TRBD1 | TGCAGTGCTAGAGATCCGGGACAGGGAGACTACGAGCAGTACTTC | CSARDPGQGDYEQYF
TRBJ1-5 | TRBV28 | NA | NA | TGTGCCAGCAGTTTACGTCCTCTGGGACACCCCTTGAGAAACGTTAGCAATCAGCCCCAGCATTTT | CASSLRPLGHPLRNVSNQPQHF
TRBJ2-5 | TRBV5-1 | many | NA | TGCGCCAGCAGCTCAACCTCCCTCCAAGAGACCCAGTACTTC | CASSSTSLQETQYF
TRBJ2-7 | TRBV20-1 | many | TRBD2 | TGCAGTGCTAGAGATCTCGGGGGAGGGCGGTCCTACGAGCAGTACTTC | CSARDLGGGRSYEQYF
TRBJ2-5 | TRBV28 | few | TRBD2 | TGTGCCAGCAGTTGGGTGGGACTAGCGGGATTACAAGAGACCCAGTACTTC | CASSWVGLAGLQETQYF
TRBJ1-6 | TRBV4-2 | NA | NA | TGTGCCAGCAGCCAATTTACGGGAAATAATTCACCCCTCCACTTT | CASSQFTGNNSPLHF
TRBJ2-1 | TRBV7-2 | few | TRBD1 | TGTGCCAGCAAGACAGGGGCCAATGAGCAGCTCTTC | CASKTGANEQLF
TRBJ2-5 | TRBV9 | many | NA | TGTGCCAGCAGCGTAGGTCACAGCGAGAGTTCCGAGACCCAGTACTTC | CASSVGHSESSETQYF
TRBJ2-7 | TRBV19 | NA | NA | TGTGCCAGTAGTATAGGACTAAAAAACTACGAGCAGTACTTC | CASSIGLKNYEQYF
TRBJ2-1 | TRBV3-1 | many | TRBD2 | TGTGCCAGCAGCCCCCCGACTAGCGGGGGTTTCAATGAGCAGTTCTTC | CASSPPTSGGFNEQFF
TRBJ1-1 | TRBV19 | few | NA | TGTGCCAGTAGTATGGCCTCTGAAGCTTTCTTT | CASSMASEAFF
TRBJ1-1 | TRBV6-5 | many | NA | TGTGCCAGCAGTTACCTTGGGACGAAGAACACTGAAGCTTTCTTT | CASSYLGTKNTEAFF
TRBJ2-2 | TRBV7-9 | NA | NA | TGTGCCAGCAGCTTAATTATACTAGCAAAAACCGGGGAGCTGTTTTTT | CASSLIILAKTGELFF